Listed here is a single TCR beta chain. Its antigen remains unknown. Repertoires were generated with immunoSEQ multiplex PCR, while TCRdb's copy carries only in-frame clones and drops some. The sample records tens of thousands of clones, 90% to 95% being singletons. The CDR3 spans 15 residues. V shed 6 bases, J shed 4 bases, and the junction held 9 bases outside the gene matches. Per the germline V gene, CDR1 is ENHRY and CDR2 is SYGVKD. The data stem from a study of cytomegalovirus exposure and HLA in healthy donors. Study outcomes and limitations: According to a later analysis, TCR clusters from the first cohort tended to co-occur in the 120 or so validation repertoires.

The sequence derives from a woman between 18 and 29 years old in good health and CMV-seronegative. Sequencing was performed on PBMCs. This sequence joins TRBV10-3 and TRBJ2-7, with 10 bases lining up with TRBD2. The CDR3 loop is CAIRPSGRYLYEQYF. In DNA form, the CDR3 reads TGTGCCATCAGACCTAGCGGGAGATACCTATACGAGCAGTACTTC.